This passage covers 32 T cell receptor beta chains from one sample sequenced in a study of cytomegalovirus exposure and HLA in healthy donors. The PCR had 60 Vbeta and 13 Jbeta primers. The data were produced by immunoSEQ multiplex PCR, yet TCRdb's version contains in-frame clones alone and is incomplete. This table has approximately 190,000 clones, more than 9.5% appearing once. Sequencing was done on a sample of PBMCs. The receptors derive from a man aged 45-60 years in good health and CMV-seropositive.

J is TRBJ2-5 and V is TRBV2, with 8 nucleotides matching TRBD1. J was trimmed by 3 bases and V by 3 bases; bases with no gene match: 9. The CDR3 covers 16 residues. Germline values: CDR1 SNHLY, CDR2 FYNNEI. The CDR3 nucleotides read TGTGCCAGCAGTGACGGACAGGGTAGGGGAGAAGAGACCCAGTACTTC. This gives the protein CASSDGQGRGEETQYF.

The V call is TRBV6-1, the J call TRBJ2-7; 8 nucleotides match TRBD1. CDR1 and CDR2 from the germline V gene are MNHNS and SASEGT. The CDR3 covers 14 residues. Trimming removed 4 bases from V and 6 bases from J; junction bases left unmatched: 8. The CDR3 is CASSVGQGGGEQYF. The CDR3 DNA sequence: TGTGCCAGCAGTGTCGGACAGGGAGGCGGCGAGCAGTACTTC.

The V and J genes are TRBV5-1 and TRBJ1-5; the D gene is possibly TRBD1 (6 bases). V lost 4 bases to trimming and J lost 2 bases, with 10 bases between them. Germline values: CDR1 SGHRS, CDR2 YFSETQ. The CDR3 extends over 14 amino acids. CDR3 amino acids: CASSLDSGNQPQHF. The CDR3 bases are TGCGCCAGCAGCCTGGACAGTGGCAATCAGCCCCAGCATTTT. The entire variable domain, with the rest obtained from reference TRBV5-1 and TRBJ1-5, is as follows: KAGVTQTPRYLIKTRGQQVTLSCSPISGHRSVSWYQQTPGQGLQFLFEYFSETQRNKGNFPGRFSGRQFSNSRSEMNVSTLELGDSALYLCASSLDSGNQPQHFGDGTRLSIL.

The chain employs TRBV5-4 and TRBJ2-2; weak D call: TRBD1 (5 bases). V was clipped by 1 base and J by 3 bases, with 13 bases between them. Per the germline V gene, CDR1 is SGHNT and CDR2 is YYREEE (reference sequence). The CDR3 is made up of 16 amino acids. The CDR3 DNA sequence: TGTGCCAGCAGCTTGATGGGGCGAACGGACACCGGGGAGCTGTTTTTT. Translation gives CASSLMGRTDTGELFF.

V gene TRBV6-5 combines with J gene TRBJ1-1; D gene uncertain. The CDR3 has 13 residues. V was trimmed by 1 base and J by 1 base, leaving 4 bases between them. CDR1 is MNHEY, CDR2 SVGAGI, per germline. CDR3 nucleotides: TGTGCCAGCAGTTACTATAAGAACACTGAAGCTTTCTTT. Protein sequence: CASSYYKNTEAFF.

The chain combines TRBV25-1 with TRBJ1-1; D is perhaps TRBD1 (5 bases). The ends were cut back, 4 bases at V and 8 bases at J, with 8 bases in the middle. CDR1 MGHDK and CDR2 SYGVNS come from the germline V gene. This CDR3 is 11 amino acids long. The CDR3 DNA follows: TGTGCCAGCAGTGTCCGGACAGAAGCTTTCTTT. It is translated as CASSVRTEAFF.

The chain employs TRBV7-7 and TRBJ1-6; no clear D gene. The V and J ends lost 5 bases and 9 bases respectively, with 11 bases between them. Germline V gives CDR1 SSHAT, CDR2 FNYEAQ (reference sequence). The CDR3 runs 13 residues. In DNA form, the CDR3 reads TGTGCCAGCAGCGCCAAAGGAGGTTCACCCCTCCACTTT. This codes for CASSAKGGSPLHF.

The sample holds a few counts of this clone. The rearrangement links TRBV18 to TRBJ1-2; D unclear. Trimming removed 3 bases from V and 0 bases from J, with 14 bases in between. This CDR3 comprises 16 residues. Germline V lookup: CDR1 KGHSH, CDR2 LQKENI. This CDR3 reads CASSPLVGSPNYGYTF. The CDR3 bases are TGTGCCAGCTCACCCCTAGTAGGGAGTCCTAACTATGGCTACACCTTC.

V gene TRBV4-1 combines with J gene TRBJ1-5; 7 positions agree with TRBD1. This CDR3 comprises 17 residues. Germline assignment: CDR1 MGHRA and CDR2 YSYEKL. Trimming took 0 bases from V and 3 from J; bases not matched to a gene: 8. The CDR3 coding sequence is TGCGCCAGCAGCCAAGACTGGGGACAGAAAAACAATCAGCCCCAGCATTTT. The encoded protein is CASSQDWGQKNNQPQHF.

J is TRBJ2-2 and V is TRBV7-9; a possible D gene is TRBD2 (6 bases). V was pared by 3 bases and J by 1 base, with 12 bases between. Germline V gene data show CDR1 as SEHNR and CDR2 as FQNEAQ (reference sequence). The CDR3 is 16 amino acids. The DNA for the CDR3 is TGTGCCAGCAGCTTTCTGGGACTGAGGAACACCGGGGAGCTGTTTTTT. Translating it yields CASSFLGLRNTGELFF.

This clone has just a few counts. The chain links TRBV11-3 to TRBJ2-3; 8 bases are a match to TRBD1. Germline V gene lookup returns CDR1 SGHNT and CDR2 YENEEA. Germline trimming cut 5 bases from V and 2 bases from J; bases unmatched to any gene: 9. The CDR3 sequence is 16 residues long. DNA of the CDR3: TGTGCCAGCAGCCCACGTCAGGGGGCCTCCACAGATACGCAGTATTTT. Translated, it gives CASSPRQGASTDTQYF.

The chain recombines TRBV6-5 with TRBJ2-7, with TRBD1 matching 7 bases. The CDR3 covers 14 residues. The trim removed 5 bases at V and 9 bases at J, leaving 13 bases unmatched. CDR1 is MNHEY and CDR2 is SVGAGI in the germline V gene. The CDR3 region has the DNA TGTGCCAGCAGTGAGACAGGGTTCGGGTTAAGGCAGTACGTC. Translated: CASSETGFGLRQYV.

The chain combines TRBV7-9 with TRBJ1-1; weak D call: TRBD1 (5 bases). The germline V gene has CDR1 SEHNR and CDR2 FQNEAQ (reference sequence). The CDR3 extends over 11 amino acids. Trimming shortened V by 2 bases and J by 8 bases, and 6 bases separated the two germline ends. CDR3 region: CASSLTGEAFF. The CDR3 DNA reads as TGTGCCAGCAGCTTAACAGGCGAAGCTTTCTTT.

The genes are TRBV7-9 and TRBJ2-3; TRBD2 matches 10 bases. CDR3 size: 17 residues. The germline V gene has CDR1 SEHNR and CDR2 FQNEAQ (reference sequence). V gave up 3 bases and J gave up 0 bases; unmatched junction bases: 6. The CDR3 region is CASSFLTSGSSTDTQYF. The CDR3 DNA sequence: TGTGCCAGCAGCTTCCTGACTAGCGGGTCTAGCACAGATACGCAGTATTTT.

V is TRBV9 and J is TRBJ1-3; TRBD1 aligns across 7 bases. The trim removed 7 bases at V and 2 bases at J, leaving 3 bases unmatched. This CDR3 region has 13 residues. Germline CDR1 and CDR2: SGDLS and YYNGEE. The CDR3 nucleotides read TGTGCCAGCGGTACAGGGGCTGGAAACACCATATATTTT. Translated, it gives CASGTGAGNTIYF.

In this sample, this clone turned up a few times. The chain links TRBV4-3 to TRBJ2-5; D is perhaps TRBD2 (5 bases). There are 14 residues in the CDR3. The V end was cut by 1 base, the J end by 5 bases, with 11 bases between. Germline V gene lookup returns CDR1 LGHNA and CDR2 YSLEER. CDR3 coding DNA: TGCGCCAGCAGCCAAGGGACTTCCAGGGAGACCCAGTACTTC. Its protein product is CASSQGTSRETQYF.

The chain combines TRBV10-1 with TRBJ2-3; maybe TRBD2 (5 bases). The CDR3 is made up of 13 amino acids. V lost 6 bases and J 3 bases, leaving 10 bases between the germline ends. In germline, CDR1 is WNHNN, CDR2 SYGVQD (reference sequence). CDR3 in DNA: TGCGCCAGCAGCCCGACGGGGACAGATACGCAGTATTTT. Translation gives CASSPTGTDTQYF.

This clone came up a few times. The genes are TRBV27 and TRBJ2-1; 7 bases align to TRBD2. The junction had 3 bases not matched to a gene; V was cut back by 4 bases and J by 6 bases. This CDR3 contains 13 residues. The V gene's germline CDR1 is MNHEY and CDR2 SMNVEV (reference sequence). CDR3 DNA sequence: TGTGCCAGCAGTTGGGGGACTATCAATGAGCAGTTCTTC. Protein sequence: CASSWGTINEQFF.

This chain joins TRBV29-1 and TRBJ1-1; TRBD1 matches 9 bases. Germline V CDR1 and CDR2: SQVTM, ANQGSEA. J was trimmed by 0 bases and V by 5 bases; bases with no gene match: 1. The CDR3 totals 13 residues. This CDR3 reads CSVWDRVNTEAFF. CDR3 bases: TGCAGCGTTTGGGACAGGGTGAACACTGAAGCTTTCTTT.

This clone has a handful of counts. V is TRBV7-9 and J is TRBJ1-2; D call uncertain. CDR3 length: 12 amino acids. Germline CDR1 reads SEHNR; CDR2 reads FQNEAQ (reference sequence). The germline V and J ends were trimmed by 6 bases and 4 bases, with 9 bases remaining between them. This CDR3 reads CASSPPSYGYTF. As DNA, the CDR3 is TGTGCCAGCAGTCCCCCCTCCTATGGCTACACCTTC. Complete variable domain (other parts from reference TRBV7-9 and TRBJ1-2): DTGVSQNPRHKITKRGQNVTFRCDPISEHNRLYWYRQTLGQGPEFLTYFQNEAQLEKSRLLSDRFSAERPKGSFSTLEIQRTEQGDSAMYLCASSPPSYGYTFGSGTRLTVV.

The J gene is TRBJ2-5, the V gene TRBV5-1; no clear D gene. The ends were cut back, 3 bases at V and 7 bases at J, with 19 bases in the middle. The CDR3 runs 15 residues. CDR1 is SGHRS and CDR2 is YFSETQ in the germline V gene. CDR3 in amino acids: CASSSWLENPRTQYF. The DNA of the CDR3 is TGCGCCAGCAGCTCCTGGTTGGAGAACCCCCGGACCCAGTACTTC. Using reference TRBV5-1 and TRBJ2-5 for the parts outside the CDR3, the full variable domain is KAGVTQTPRYLIKTRGQQVTLSCSPISGHRSVSWYQQTPGQGLQFLFEYFSETQRNKGNFPGRFSGRQFSNSRSEMNVSTLELGDSALYLCASSSWLENPRTQYFGPGTRLLVL.

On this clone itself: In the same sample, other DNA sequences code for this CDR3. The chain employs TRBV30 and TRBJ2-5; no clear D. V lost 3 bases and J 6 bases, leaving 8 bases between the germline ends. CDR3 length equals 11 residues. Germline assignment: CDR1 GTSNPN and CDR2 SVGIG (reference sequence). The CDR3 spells CAWSGRKTQYF. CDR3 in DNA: TGTGCCTGGAGCGGCAGGAAGACCCAGTACTTC.

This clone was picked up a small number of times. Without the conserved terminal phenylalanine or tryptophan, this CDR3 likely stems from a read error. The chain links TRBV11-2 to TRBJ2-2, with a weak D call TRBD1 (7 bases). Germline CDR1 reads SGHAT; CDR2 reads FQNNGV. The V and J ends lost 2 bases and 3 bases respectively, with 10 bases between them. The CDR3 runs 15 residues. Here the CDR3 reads CASSLQGEDTGELFV. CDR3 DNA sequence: TGTGCCAGCAGCTTACAGGGGGAGGACACCGGGGAGCTGTTTGTT.

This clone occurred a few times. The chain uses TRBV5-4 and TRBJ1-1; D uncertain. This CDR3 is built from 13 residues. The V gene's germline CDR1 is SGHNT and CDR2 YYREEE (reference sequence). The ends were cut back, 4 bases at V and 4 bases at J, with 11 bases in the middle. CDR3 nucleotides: TGTGCCAGCAGCGCTAGGATGGGCACTGAAGCTTTCTTT. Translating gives CASSARMGTEAFF.

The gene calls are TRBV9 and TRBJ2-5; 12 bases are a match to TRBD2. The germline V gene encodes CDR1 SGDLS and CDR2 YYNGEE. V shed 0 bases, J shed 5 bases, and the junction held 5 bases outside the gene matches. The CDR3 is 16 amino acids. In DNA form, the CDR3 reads TGTGCCAGCAGCGTAGTCCCTAGCGGGGGGGCTGAGACCCAGTACTTC. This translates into CASSVVPSGGAETQYF.

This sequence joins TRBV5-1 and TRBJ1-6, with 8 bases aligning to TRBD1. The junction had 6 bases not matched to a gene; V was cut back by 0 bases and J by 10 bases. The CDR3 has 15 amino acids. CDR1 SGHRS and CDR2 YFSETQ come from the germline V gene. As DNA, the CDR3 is TGCGCCAGCAGCTTGGAAAGACAGGGGATCTCACCCCTCCACTTT. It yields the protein CASSLERQGISPLHF.

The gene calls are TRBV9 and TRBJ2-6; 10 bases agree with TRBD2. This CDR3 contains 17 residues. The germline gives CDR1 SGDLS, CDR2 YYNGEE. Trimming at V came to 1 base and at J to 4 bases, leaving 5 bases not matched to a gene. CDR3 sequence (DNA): TGTGCCAGCAGCGTAACAGCGGGGGGGCACGGGGCCAACGTCCTGACTTTC. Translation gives CASSVTAGGHGANVLTF.

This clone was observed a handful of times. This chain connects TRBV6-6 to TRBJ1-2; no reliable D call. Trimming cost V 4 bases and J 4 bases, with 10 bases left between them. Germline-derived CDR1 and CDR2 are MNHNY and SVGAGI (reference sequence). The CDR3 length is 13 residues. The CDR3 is CASSFTASYGYTF. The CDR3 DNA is TGTGCCAGCAGTTTTACCGCCAGCTATGGCTACACCTTC.

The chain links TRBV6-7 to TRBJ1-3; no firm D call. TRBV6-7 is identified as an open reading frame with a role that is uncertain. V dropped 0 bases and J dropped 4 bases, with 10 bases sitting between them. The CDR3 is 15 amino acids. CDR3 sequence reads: CASSYSPGEGNTIYF. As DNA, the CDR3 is TGTGCCAGCAGTTACTCCCCAGGTGAAGGAAACACCATATATTTT.

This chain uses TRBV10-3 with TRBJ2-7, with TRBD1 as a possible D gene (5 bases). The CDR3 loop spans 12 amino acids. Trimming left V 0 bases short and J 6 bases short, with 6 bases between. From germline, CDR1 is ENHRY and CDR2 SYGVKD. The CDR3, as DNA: TGTGCCATCAGTGAGTCCAGGGTCGAGCAGTACTTC. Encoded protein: CAISESRVEQYF.

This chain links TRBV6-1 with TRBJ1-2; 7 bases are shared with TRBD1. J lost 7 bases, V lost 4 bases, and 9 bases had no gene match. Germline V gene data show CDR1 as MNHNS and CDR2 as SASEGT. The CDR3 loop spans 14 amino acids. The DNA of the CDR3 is TGTGCCAGCAGTGTCCAGACAGGGCATGCTGGCTACACCTTC. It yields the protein CASSVQTGHAGYTF.

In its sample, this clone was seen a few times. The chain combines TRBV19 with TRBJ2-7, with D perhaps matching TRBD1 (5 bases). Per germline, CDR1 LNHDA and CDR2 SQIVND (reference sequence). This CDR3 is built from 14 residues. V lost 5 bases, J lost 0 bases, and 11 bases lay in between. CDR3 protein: CASSVTGSSYEQYV. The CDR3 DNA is TGTGCCAGTAGTGTTACAGGTTCCTCCTACGAGCAGTACGTC.